The next 23 T cell receptor beta chains were all read from a single sample in a study of Ad26.COV2.S vaccination and SARS-CoV-2 variants. Noted treatment: some 20 received Ad26.COV2.S at low or high dose, single or two shots; several received placebo; per-sample allocation not given. The investigators took samples on day 63 after the first vaccine or placebo injection. Generated by immunoSEQ multiplex PCR, the TCRdb table keeps only in-frame clones and is missing some. The table includes about 410,000 clones, 92% detected once. The material was peripheral blood, obtained in a trial of Ad26.COV2.S vaccine versus placebo. The source of these receptors is a person between 18 and 65 years old who received the Ad26.COV2.S COVID-19 vaccine or a placebo.

This chain joins TRBV24-1 and TRBJ1-5; 7 bases line up with TRBD1. Germline CDR1 reads KGHDR; CDR2 reads SFDVKD. The ends lost 4 bases at V and 2 bases at J; junction bases unmatched: 10. The CDR3 spans 17 residues. The CDR3 loop reads CATSDPDRDRRNQPQHF. The CDR3 bases are TGTGCCACCAGTGACCCCGACAGGGATAGACGCAATCAGCCCCAGCATTTT.

V gene TRBV6-6 combines with J gene TRBJ1-2; D not certain. Germline CDR1 reads MNHNY; CDR2 reads SVGAGI (reference sequence). CDR3 length: 15 amino acids. Trimming removed 0 bases at V and 3 bases at J, with 11 bases between. The CDR3 DNA reads as TGTGCCAGCAGTTACTCGTCTCGGGCAGACTATGGCTACACCTTC. This codes for CASSYSSRADYGYTF.

The chain has TRBV29-1 and TRBJ2-1; TRBD2 agrees at 12 bases. The germline V gene encodes CDR1 SQVTM and CDR2 ANQGSEA. CDR3 size: 14 residues. V lost 7 bases and J lost 7; bases outside the gene matches: 8. The chain's CDR3 is CSGSTSGGRNEQFF. In DNA form, the CDR3 reads TGCAGCGGCTCGACTAGCGGGGGTCGTAATGAGCAGTTCTTC.

The chain is built from TRBV4-3 and TRBJ2-1; TRBD2 might be the D (6 bases). CDR1 is LGHNA and CDR2 is YSLEER in the germline V gene. V lost 0 bases, J lost 3 bases, and 15 bases lay in between. The CDR3 covers 17 residues. The CDR3 nucleotides read TGCGCCAGCAGCCAAGATCGAGCGGGCTCCCTCTACAATGAGCAGTTCTTC. It translates to CASSQDRAGSLYNEQFF.

The chain employs TRBV7-6 and TRBJ1-5; 7 positions match TRBD1. V shed 0 bases and J 5 bases; nucleotides not matched to a gene: 10. In germline, CDR1 is SGHVS, CDR2 FNYEAQ. This CDR3 contains 17 residues. For the CDR3, the DNA is TGTGCCAGCAGCTTAGCGGCAGGGGGATCGGGTGATCAGCCCCAGCATTTT. Translation: CASSLAAGGSGDQPQHF.

The chain couples TRBV5-4 to TRBJ2-2; 7 bases fit TRBD1. Looked up from germline, CDR1 is SGHNT and CDR2 is YYREEE (reference sequence). The CDR3 is 17 amino acids. V gave up 4 bases and J gave up 2 bases; unmatched junction bases: 11. CDR3 bases: TGTGCCAGCAGCGGCCCAGGGACAGTCCCCAACACCGGGGAGCTGTTTTTT. Its protein is CASSGPGTVPNTGELFF.

This sequence joins TRBV30 and TRBJ2-6; D is uncertain. The ends were cut back, 5 bases at V and 1 base at J, with 9 bases in the middle. CDR1 is GTSNPN and CDR2 is SVGIG in the germline V gene (reference sequence). This CDR3 contains 14 residues. The CDR3 sequence: CAWGDGSGANVLTF. In DNA, the CDR3 is TGTGCCTGGGGGGATGGGTCTGGGGCCAACGTCCTGACTTTC.

This chain's CDR3 is CSASSGAPDTQYF. DNA for the CDR3: TGCAGTGCTAGTTCCGGGGCCCCAGATACGCAGTATTTT. The gene calls are TRBV20-1 and TRBJ2-3; either TRBD1 or TRBD2 may fit D (5 bases each). Trimming took off 3 bases at V and 4 bases at J, with 11 bases between the two ends. Germline CDR1 DFQATT, CDR2 SNEGSKA (reference sequence). The CDR3 has 13 residues.

The chain combines TRBV5-1 with TRBJ1-4; tentatively, D is TRBD1 (6 bases). The CDR3 has 15 residues. In germline, CDR1 is SGHRS, CDR2 YFSETQ. Trimming pared 3 bases from V and 7 bases from J, leaving 16 bases between. The chain's CDR3 is CASSSDFGGGEKLFF. The DNA of the CDR3 is TGCGCCAGCAGCTCTGACTTCGGAGGGGGTGAAAAACTGTTTTTT.

The chain has TRBV4-1 and TRBJ2-3, with 9 bases matching TRBD2. The CDR3 is 18 amino acids. Germline CDR1 MGHRA, CDR2 YSYEKL. V shed 1 base and J 0 bases; nucleotides not matched to a gene: 8. CDR3 amino acids: CASSQGLQRGASTDTQYF. DNA of the CDR3: TGCGCCAGCAGCCAAGGACTTCAGCGGGGGGCTAGCACAGATACGCAGTATTTT.

The V and J genes are TRBV10-3 and TRBJ2-7; D not resolved. The CDR3 runs to 14 residues. Germline V CDR1 and CDR2: ENHRY, SYGVKD. V lost 3 bases, J lost 2 bases, and 11 bases lay in between. CDR3 DNA sequence: TGTGCCATCAGTGACCTGGAACTTACCTACGAGCAGTACTTC. Translating gives CAISDLELTYEQYF.

In this sample, this clone turned up once. This chain uses TRBV29-1 with TRBJ2-7, with a tentative D call TRBD1 (6 bases). Germline CDR1 is SQVTM and CDR2 is ANQGSEA. Trimming left V 3 bases short and J 3 bases short, with 18 bases between. The CDR3 has 15 amino acids. This CDR3 is CSVEGQGDRNYEQYF. The CDR3 coding sequence is TGCAGCGTTGAGGGCCAGGGCGACAGGAACTACGAGCAGTACTTC.

This rearrangement joins TRBV6-1 to TRBJ2-7; D is perhaps TRBD1 (6 bases). The CDR3 is made up of 14 amino acids. Germline V lookup: CDR1 MNHNS, CDR2 SASEGT. Trimming cost V 3 bases and J 5 bases, with 14 bases left between them. The CDR3: CASSEAGTQNEQYF. Written as DNA, the CDR3 is TGTGCCAGCAGTGAGGCCGGGACACAGAACGAGCAGTACTTC.

This chain uses TRBV4-3 with TRBJ2-1, with D perhaps matching TRBD2 (5 bases). The CDR3 is made up of 12 amino acids. CDR1 is LGHNA, CDR2 YSLEER, per germline. The germline V and J ends were trimmed by 3 bases and 9 bases, with 9 bases remaining between them. The DNA of the CDR3 is TGCGCCAGCAGCCATTTAGGAGGTGAGCAGTTCTTC. It yields the protein CASSHLGGEQFF.

This chain joins TRBV19 and TRBJ1-5; D possibly corresponds to TRBD1 (6 bases). Germline lookup yields CDR1 LNHDA and CDR2 SQIVND (reference sequence). This CDR3 has 16 amino acids. Between the trimmed V and J ends, which lost 1 base and 0 bases, there was a span of 10 bases. CDR3 in DNA: TGTGCCAGTAGTATAGTACAGGGCTATAGCAATCAGCCCCAGCATTTT. It specifies CASSIVQGYSNQPQHF.

V gene TRBV12-3 or TRBV12-4 combines with J gene TRBJ1-2; unclear D gene. The germline V and J ends were trimmed by 6 bases and 0 bases, with 8 bases remaining between them. The CDR3 consists of 13 residues. The DNA of the CDR3 is TGTGCCAGCAGCCACACCCCTAACTATGGCTACACCTTC. Translating it yields CASSHTPNYGYTF.

This chain joins TRBV18 and TRBJ1-1, with D perhaps matching TRBD1 (5 bases). The germline CDR1 and CDR2 sequences are KGHSH and LQKENI. V gave up 6 bases and J gave up 0 bases, with 8 bases separating them. This CDR3 has 13 residues. The DNA for the CDR3 is TGTGCCAGCTCGGGGGGAGTGAACACTGAAGCTTTCTTT. It codes for CASSGGVNTEAFF.

The rearrangement links TRBV27 to TRBJ2-7, with a tentative D call TRBD2 (5 bases). The CDR3 sequence is 20 residues long. Trimming took 2 bases from V and 0 from J, leaving 26 bases between them. Germline V lookup: CDR1 MNHEY, CDR2 SMNVEV (reference sequence). CDR3 loop: CASSLAPLGLADFSSYEQYF. DNA of the CDR3: TGTGCCAGCAGTTTAGCCCCATTAGGGCTAGCAGATTTCAGCTCCTACGAGCAGTACTTC.

The CDR3 nucleotides are TGTGCCAGCAGTGAAGTGCCTAGCGGGGGGGCCGAAGATACGCAGTATTTT. It codes for CASSEVPSGGAEDTQYF. The J gene is TRBJ2-3, the V gene TRBV6-1; 12 bases match TRBD2. This CDR3 is built from 17 residues. V dropped 1 base and J dropped 5; count of bases not matched to a gene: 7. Germline V gives CDR1 MNHNS, CDR2 SASEGT.

The rearrangement joins TRBV2 to TRBJ1-2; D may be TRBD1 (6 bases). CDR1 is SNHLY and CDR2 is FYNNEI in the germline V gene. CDR3 length: 13 residues. V lost 6 bases, J lost 4 bases, and 12 bases lay in between. The CDR3 sequence is CASSGGGSYGYTF. DNA for the CDR3: TGTGCCAGCAGCGGAGGGGGGTCCTATGGCTACACCTTC.

This chain links TRBV27 with TRBJ1-6; possible D gene TRBD1, 5 bases. Trimming shortened V by 3 bases and J by 10 bases, and 10 bases separated the two germline ends. Germline V gene sequence: CDR1 MNHEY, CDR2 SMNVEV (reference sequence). The CDR3 runs 13 residues. CDR3 sequence reads: CASSFPGHSPLHF. CDR3 coding DNA: TGTGCCAGCAGTTTTCCGGGGCACTCACCCCTCCACTTT.

The chain's CDR3 is CASSLALAGQPDTQYF. The DNA of the CDR3 is TGTGCCAGCAGCTTAGCACTAGCGGGCCAACCAGATACGCAGTATTTT. The chain recombines TRBV5-5 with TRBJ2-3, with 9 nucleotides matching TRBD2. The V gene's germline CDR1 is SGHKS and CDR2 YYEKEE (reference sequence). J lost 4 bases, V lost 2 bases, and 8 bases had no gene match. The CDR3 has 16 residues.

This chain connects TRBV7-2 to TRBJ2-5; D is undetermined. This CDR3 spans 14 amino acids. V was clipped by 3 bases and J by 5 bases, with 13 bases between them. Per the germline V gene, CDR1 is SGHTA and CDR2 is FQGNSA. The CDR3 loop reads CASSFKPAVETQYF. In nucleotides, the CDR3 is TGTGCCAGCAGCTTCAAGCCAGCCGTGGAGACCCAGTACTTC.